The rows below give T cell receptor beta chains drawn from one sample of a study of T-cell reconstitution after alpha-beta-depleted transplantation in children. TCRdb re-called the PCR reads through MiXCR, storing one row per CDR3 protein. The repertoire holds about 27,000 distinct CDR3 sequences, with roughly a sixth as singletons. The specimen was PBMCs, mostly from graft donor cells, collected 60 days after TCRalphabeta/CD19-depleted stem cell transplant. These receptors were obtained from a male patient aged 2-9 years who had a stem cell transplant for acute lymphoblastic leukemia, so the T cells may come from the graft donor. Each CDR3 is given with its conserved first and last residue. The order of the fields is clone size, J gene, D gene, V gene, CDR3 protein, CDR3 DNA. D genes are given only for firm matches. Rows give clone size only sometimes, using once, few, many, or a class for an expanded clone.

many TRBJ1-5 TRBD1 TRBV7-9 CASGPWTGNQPQHF TGTGCCAGCGGACCGTGGACAGGTAATCAGCCCCAGCATTTT
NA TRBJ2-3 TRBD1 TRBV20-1 CSAIPGQATDTQYF TGCAGTGCTATTCCGGGACAGGCTACAGATACGCAGTATTTT
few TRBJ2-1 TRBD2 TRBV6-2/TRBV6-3 CASSYSPGGWYYNEQFF TGTGCCAGCAGTTACTCCCCGGGGGGGTGGTATTACAATGAGCAGTTCTTC
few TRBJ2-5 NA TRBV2 CASHSGEETQYF TGTGCCTCCCACTCGGGGGAAGAGACCCAGTACTTC
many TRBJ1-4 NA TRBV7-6 CASSLGGTREKLFF TGTGCCAGCAGCTTAGGGGGGACGAGAGAAAAACTGTTTTTT
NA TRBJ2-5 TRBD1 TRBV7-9 CASGTGEETQYF TGTGCCAGCGGGACAGGGGAAGAGACCCAGTACTTC
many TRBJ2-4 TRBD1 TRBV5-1 CASSQSDRGQNIQYF TGCGCCAGCAGCCAAAGCGACAGGGGGCAAAACATTCAGTACTTC
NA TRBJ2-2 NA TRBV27 CASQLRGSRTGELFF TGTGCCAGCCAACTGAGAGGGTCTCGGACCGGGGAGCTGTTTTTT
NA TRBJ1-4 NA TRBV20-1 CSARDPWGDKNEKLFF TGCAGTGCTAGAGATCCCTGGGGGGACAAGAATGAAAAACTGTTTTTT
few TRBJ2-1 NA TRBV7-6 CASSLRPGGEQFF TGTGCCAGCAGCTTAAGACCGGGCGGTGAGCAGTTCTTC
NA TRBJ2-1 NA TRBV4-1 CASSQDANEQFF TGCGCCAGCAGCCAAGACGCCAATGAGCAGTTCTTC
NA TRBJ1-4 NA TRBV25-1 CATIRGLFF TGTGCCACCATCAGGGGACTGTTTTTT
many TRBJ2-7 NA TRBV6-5 CASTPVEQYF TGTGCCAGCACTCCTGTAGAGCAGTACTTC
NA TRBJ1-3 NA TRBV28 CASRLHSGNTIYF TGTGCCAGCAGGTTGCACTCTGGAAACACCATATATTTT
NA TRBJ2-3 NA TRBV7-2 CASSTNLVTDTQYF TGTGCCAGCAGCACGAACCTCGTGACAGATACGCAGTATTTT
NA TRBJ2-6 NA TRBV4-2 CASSQDRNAYPGANVLTF TGTGCCAGCAGCCAAGATCGGAACGCTTACCCTGGGGCCAACGTCCTGACTTTC
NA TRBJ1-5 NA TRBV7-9 CASSLIGDQPQHF TGTGCCAGCAGCTTAATTGGGGACCAGCCCCAGCATTTT
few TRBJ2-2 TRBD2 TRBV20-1 CSAQGLAGVSTGELFF TGCAGTGCTCAAGGACTAGCGGGAGTGAGCACCGGGGAGCTGTTTTTT
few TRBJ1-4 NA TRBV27 CASSLAFTGTAATNEKLFF TGTGCCAGCAGTTTAGCGTTTACCGGGACCGCTGCAACTAATGAAAAACTGTTTTTT
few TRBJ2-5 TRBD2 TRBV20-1 CSAREGGGPEETQYF TGCAGTGCTAGAGAAGGCGGGGGACCCGAAGAGACCCAGTACTTC
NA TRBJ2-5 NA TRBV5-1 CASSLRSQYF TGCGCCAGCAGCTTGAGGTCCCAGTACTTC
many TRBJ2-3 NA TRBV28 CASSLVGTQYF TGTGCCAGCAGTTTAGTGGGTACGCAGTATTTT
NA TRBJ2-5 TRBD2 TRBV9 CASSPGGGETQYF TGTGCCAGCAGCCCGGGGGGTGGCGAGACCCAGTACTTC
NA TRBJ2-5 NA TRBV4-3 CASSSQTQETQYF TGCGCCAGCAGCTCTCAAACCCAAGAGACCCAGTACTTC
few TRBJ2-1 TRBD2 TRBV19 CASASRLAGLNEQFF TGTGCCAGTGCCTCCCGACTAGCGGGATTGAATGAGCAGTTCTTC
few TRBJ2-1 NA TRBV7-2 CASSLRQDSTYNEQFF TGTGCCAGCAGCTTACGGCAGGATTCGACCTACAATGAGCAGTTCTTC
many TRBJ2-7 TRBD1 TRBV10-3 CAISSSGFGTGSEQYF TGTGCCATCAGTTCCTCCGGGTTCGGGACAGGGAGCGAGCAGTACTTC
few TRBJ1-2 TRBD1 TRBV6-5 CASSYSTGNYGYTF TGTGCCAGCAGTTACTCGACAGGGAACTATGGCTACACCTTC